The 24 T cell receptor beta chains below were found in one sample sequenced in a study of blood T cell repertoires in COVID-19. Profiled with immunoSEQ multiplex PCR; TCRdb holds only in-frame clones, not every one. The sample contains approximately 18,000 clones, about 81% of which appear only once. The sequencing input was peripheral blood. The receptors here all came from a man aged 55 to 70 with acute or convalescent COVID-19.

This sequence joins TRBV5-1 and TRBJ1-4; D possibly corresponds to TRBD1 (5 bases). There are 15 residues in the CDR3. Per germline, CDR1 SGHRS and CDR2 YFSETQ. The ends were cut back, 0 bases at V and 6 bases at J, with 12 bases in the middle. Written as DNA, the CDR3 is TGCGCCAGCAGCTTGGTGGCCGGGGGTGATGAAAAACTGTTTTTT. Amino acid sequence: CASSLVAGGDEKLFF.

The chain is built from TRBV5-6 and TRBJ1-1; D is perhaps TRBD1 (6 bases). Germline V lookup: CDR1 SGHDT, CDR2 YYEEEE. This CDR3 comprises 16 residues. V lost 0 bases, J lost 5 bases, and 17 bases lay in between. For the CDR3, the DNA is TGTGCCAGCAGCTTGGGGCTCACAGGGAGCAGGACTGAAGCTTTCTTT. Translation: CASSLGLTGSRTEAFF.

V gene TRBV7-9 combines with J gene TRBJ1-4, with D uncertain. CDR3 length equals 14 residues. Trimming left V 4 bases short and J 11 bases short, with 17 bases between. Germline assignment: CDR1 SEHNR and CDR2 FQNEAQ (reference sequence). In DNA, the CDR3 is TGTGCCAGCAGCTCACCGACGACGGGAGGGAAACTGTTTTTT. Translation: CASSSPTTGGKLFF.

The chain carries TRBV27 and TRBJ2-1, with 8 bases aligning to TRBD1. This CDR3 region has 13 residues. CDR1 and CDR2 (germline): MNHEY, SMNVEV (reference sequence). Unmatched junction bases numbered 2, after V lost 4 bases and J lost 6 bases. The CDR3 sequence is CASSSGGSNEQFF. CDR3 sequence (DNA): TGTGCCAGCAGTTCAGGGGGCAGCAATGAGCAGTTCTTC.

The chain has TRBV10-3 and TRBJ1-4; no reliable D call. The CDR3 consists of 15 residues. The V end was cut by 0 bases, the J end by 2 bases, with 7 bases between. Germline-derived CDR1 and CDR2 are ENHRY and SYGVKD. CDR3 protein: CAISESRETNEKLFF. The CDR3 DNA follows: TGTGCCATCAGTGAGTCGCGCGAGACTAATGAAAAACTGTTTTTT.

The CDR3 spells CASSLEAWNTEAFF. DNA of the CDR3: TGTGCCAGCAGCTTGGAAGCTTGGAACACTGAAGCTTTCTTT. The chain couples TRBV5-6 to TRBJ1-1; no definite D call. Trimming took 0 bases from V and 1 from J, leaving 7 bases between them. The CDR3 sequence is 14 residues long. The germline V gene encodes CDR1 SGHDT and CDR2 YYEEEE.

The gene calls are TRBV10-1 and TRBJ2-7; 8 positions agree with TRBD2. This CDR3 contains 15 residues. Germline-derived CDR1 and CDR2 are WNHNN and SYGVQD (reference sequence). With V trimmed by 4 bases and J by 2 bases, 7 bases remained unmatched. This CDR3 reads CASSALAGKTYEQYF. CDR3 nucleotide sequence: TGCGCCAGCAGTGCGCTAGCGGGTAAGACCTACGAGCAGTACTTC.

The V call is TRBV2, the J call TRBJ1-2, with D tentatively TRBD1 (5 bases). The CDR3 has 15 amino acids. Germline V lookup: CDR1 SNHLY, CDR2 FYNNEI. Trimming removed 3 bases at V and 5 bases at J, with 16 bases between. CDR3 amino acids: CASSENQGARYGYTF. The DNA of the CDR3 is TGTGCCAGCAGTGAGAATCAAGGGGCGAGGTATGGCTACACCTTC.

This clone turned up a few times. The rearrangement uses TRBV29-1 and TRBJ1-3; possibly TRBD1 for D (5 bases). V was trimmed by 5 bases and J by 8 bases, leaving 16 bases between them. The CDR3 sequence is 13 residues long. The germline V gene encodes CDR1 SQVTM and CDR2 ANQGSEA. CDR3 residues: CSVSRGFRDTIYF. The CDR3 bases are TGCAGCGTTAGTCGGGGGTTCCGAGACACCATATATTTT. The full variable domain, its missing parts supplied by reference TRBV29-1 and TRBJ1-3, is SAVISQKPSRDICQRGTSLTIQCQVDSQVTMMFWYRQQPGQSLTLIATANQGSEATYESGFVIDKFPISRPNLTFSTLTVSNMSPEDSSIYLCSVSRGFRDTIYFGEGSWLTVV.

The chain uses TRBV9 and TRBJ2-3; TRBD2 agrees at 11 bases. Germline V gives CDR1 SGDLS, CDR2 YYNGEE. This CDR3 comprises 16 residues. V shed 5 bases and J 3 bases; nucleotides not matched to a gene: 8. The CDR3 here is CASSPISGGATDTQYF. In nucleotides, the CDR3 is TGTGCCAGCAGTCCAATTAGCGGGGGGGCGACAGATACGCAGTATTTT. Filled out from reference TRBV9 and TRBJ2-3, the complete variable domain reads DSGVTQTPKHLITATGQRVTLRCSPRSGDLSVYWYQQSLDQGLQFLIQYYNGEERAKGNILERFSAQQFPDLHSELNLSSLELGDSALYFCASSPISGGATDTQYFGPGTRLTVL.

The chain couples TRBV4-1 to TRBJ2-2; 14 positions match TRBD2. V was clipped by 4 bases and J by 2 bases; unmatched bases: 6. The length of the CDR3 is 18 residues. Germline V gene lookup returns CDR1 MGHRA and CDR2 YSYEKL. The CDR3 DNA reads TGCGCCAGCAGCCCCCGACTAGCGGGGGGGCTAAACACCGGGGAGCTGTTTTTT. Translating gives CASSPRLAGGLNTGELFF.

This sequence joins TRBV7-9 and TRBJ2-6; D call uncertain. The CDR3 has 13 amino acids. Per the germline V gene, CDR1 is SEHNR and CDR2 is FQNEAQ (reference sequence). Between the trimmed V and J ends, which lost 8 bases and 0 bases, there was a span of 5 bases. CDR3 in amino acids: CASLVSGANVLTF. The CDR3 nucleotides are TGTGCCAGCCTAGTCTCTGGGGCCAACGTCCTGACTTTC.

The V gene is TRBV11-2, the J gene TRBJ1-4; the D is unclear. Trimming stripped 5 bases from V and 8 bases from J, with 15 bases between. The germline gives CDR1 SGHAT, CDR2 FQNNGV. This CDR3 region has 14 residues. DNA for the CDR3: TGTGCCAGCAGCCTAGGAGGGCCGAAGGAAAAACTGTTTTTT. It encodes CASSLGGPKEKLFF.

This clone was counted a single time. V is TRBV27 and J is TRBJ2-7; maybe TRBD1 (6 bases). This CDR3 comprises 14 residues. The germline gives CDR1 MNHEY, CDR2 SMNVEV (reference sequence). Deletions cut 8 bases from V and 3 bases from J, with 17 bases between. The CDR3 coding sequence is TGTGCCAGCTCCTATCAGGGGTTTGACTACGAGCAGTACTTC. Amino acid sequence: CASSYQGFDYEQYF.

The chain employs TRBV2 and TRBJ1-3; D unresolved. The length of the CDR3 is 16 residues. With 7 bases removed from V and 2 bases from J, the gap between germline ends came to 18 bases. Germline CDR1 SNHLY, CDR2 FYNNEI. The CDR3 loop reads CASTFAEGGTGNTIYF. The CDR3 DNA reads TGTGCCAGCACTTTCGCAGAGGGAGGAACTGGAAACACCATATATTTT.

The chain employs TRBV5-4 and TRBJ2-2; tentative D call: TRBD2 (6 bases). The CDR3 is 15 residues long. Germline CDR1 is SGHNT and CDR2 is YYREEE (reference sequence). V was trimmed by 2 bases and J by 2 bases, leaving 10 bases between them. In nucleotides, the CDR3 is TGTGCCAGCAGCTTCCCAGGACTAAACACCGGGGAGCTGTTTTTT. This translates into CASSFPGLNTGELFF.

The V call is TRBV15, the J call TRBJ2-6; TRBD2 matches at 7 bases. The germline V gene has CDR1 LNHNV and CDR2 YYDKDF (reference sequence). V trimming: 3 bases; J trimming: 4 bases; junction bases outside the gene matches: 6. The CDR3 length is 16 residues. The CDR3 bases are TGTGCCACCAGCAGGGGAGGGAGTTCCGGGGCCAACGTCCTGACTTTC. It is translated as CATSRGGSSGANVLTF.

This sequence joins TRBV4-1 and TRBJ1-4; the D is unclear. V was shortened by 1 base and J by 0 bases, with 9 bases between the two germline ends. Germline values: CDR1 MGHRA, CDR2 YSYEKL. CDR3 length: 16 residues. CDR3 DNA: TGCGCCAGCAGCCAAGCCCTGGAGGCAACTAATGAAAAACTGTTTTTT. Translation: CASSQALEATNEKLFF.

This chain joins TRBV19 and TRBJ1-5; 7 positions match TRBD1. CDR3 length equals 19 residues. The germline V gene encodes CDR1 LNHDA and CDR2 SQIVND (reference sequence). The V segment lost 2 bases and the J segment 4 bases; nucleotides outside the gene matches: 17. The CDR3 spells CASSIYHPTRQGPNQPQHF. DNA for the CDR3: TGTGCCAGTAGTATATATCACCCCACCAGACAGGGTCCAAATCAGCCCCAGCATTTT. The full variable domain, rest sourced from reference TRBV19 and TRBJ1-5, is DGGITQSPKYLFRKEGQNVTLSCEQNLNHDAMYWYRQDPGQGLRLIYYSQIVNDFQKGDIAEGYSVSREKKESFPLTVTSAQKNPTAFYLCASSIYHPTRQGPNQPQHFGDGTRLSIL.

The chain carries TRBV19 and TRBJ2-1, with 7 bases matching TRBD1. V was pared by 2 bases and J by 15 bases, with 13 bases of the junction left unmatched. The germline CDR1 and CDR2 sequences are LNHDA and SQIVND (reference sequence). The CDR3 totals 14 residues. CDR3 residues: CASSITGTVTPSFF. The CDR3, as DNA: TGTGCCAGTAGTATAACCGGGACAGTGACCCCTTCGTTCTTC.

V and J are TRBV6-5 and TRBJ1-5, with 9 bases that match TRBD1. The CDR3 contains 13 residues. After removal of 5 bases from V and 5 bases from J, the junction contained 1 base not matched to a gene. Germline V CDR1 and CDR2: MNHEY, SVGAGI. The CDR3 coding sequence is TGTGCCAGCAGTAGGACAGGGGATCAGCCCCAGCATTTT. It yields the protein CASSRTGDQPQHF.

V is TRBV2 and J is TRBJ1-6; no clear D. Trimming shortened V by 4 bases and J by 6 bases, and 13 bases separated the two germline ends. This CDR3 contains 15 residues. Germline V gives CDR1 SNHLY, CDR2 FYNNEI. Here the CDR3 DNA reads TGTGCCAGCAGTGCGACTTCGACGGGTAATTCACCCCTCCACTTT. It yields the protein CASSATSTGNSPLHF.

This chain links TRBV20-1 with TRBJ1-1; perhaps TRBD1 as D (6 bases). This CDR3 is 11 amino acids long. Trimming stripped 6 bases from V and 7 bases from J, with 12 bases between. Per the germline V gene, CDR1 is DFQATT and CDR2 is SNEGSKA (reference sequence). Written as DNA, the CDR3 is TGCAGTGCAGAGGGACAAATTGAAGCTTTCTTT. Protein product: CSAEGQIEAFF.

This chain joins TRBV6-1 and TRBJ2-7; TRBD1 matches at 8 bases. With 5 bases clipped from V and 2 bases from J, the junction kept 2 bases outside the gene matches. Germline V lookup: CDR1 MNHNS, CDR2 SASEGT. CDR3 length: 13 residues. CDR3 coding DNA: TGTGCCAGCAGTTTACAGGGGGCCTACGAGCAGTACTTC. Its protein is CASSLQGAYEQYF.